The T cell receptor (beta chain) under discussion was sequenced for a study of cytomegalovirus exposure and HLA in healthy donors. Study findings and constraints: A later analysis linked a missense variant in DCLRE1C to the trimming of TCR beta V and J genes.

The PCR used 60 Vbeta and 13 Jbeta primers. Assay used: immunoSEQ multiplex PCR; TCRdb lists only in-frame clones, some missing. Here the sample spans about 110,000 clones, 69% being singletons. As concerns this clone: What it binds is not known.

In germline, CDR1 is SEHNR, CDR2 FQNEAQ (reference sequence). The CDR3 consists of 15 residues. Germline trimming cut 4 bases from V and 5 bases from J; bases unmatched to any gene: 8. The genes are TRBV7-9 and TRBJ1-2; 9 nucleotides match TRBD1. The receptor was derived from a woman between 65 and 79 years old in good health and CMV-seropositive. The sample consisted of PBMCs. The CDR3 coding sequence is TGTGCCAGCAGCTCGCTGGACAGGGGAGTTTATGGCTACACCTTC. As protein: CASSSLDRGVYGYTF.